These 17 T cell receptor beta chains originate from one sample sequenced in a study of T cells expressing NK-cell markers. From its re-call of the 5' RACE reads, TCRdb lists each CDR3 protein once, without DNA. The sample table includes around 380,000 distinct CDR3 sequences. The sequenced material came from blood T cells: a sorted CD56 or NKG2C T cell subset, CD4+ or CD8+ T cells, or bulk PBMC T cells (not recorded which). These receptors were taken from a woman aged 50 to 60 in good health.

The genes are TRBV7-6 and TRBJ2-2; TCRdb calls TRBD1, which cannot be checked without DNA. CDR1 is SGHVS and CDR2 is FNYEAQ in the germline V gene. CDR3 length: 14 amino acids. The CDR3 is CASRSTGNTGELFF.

This chain joins TRBV27 and TRBJ1-4. This CDR3 is built from 15 residues. CDR1 and CDR2 from the germline V gene are MNHEY and SMNVEV (reference sequence). The CDR3 here is CASSLRGETNEKLFF. Variable domain in full (rest from reference TRBV27 and TRBJ1-4): EAQVTQNPRYLITVTGKKLTVTCSQNMNHEYMSWYRQDPGLGLRQIYYSMNVEVTDKGDVPEGYKVSRKEKRNFPLILESPSPNQTSLYFCASSLRGETNEKLFFGSGTQLSVL.

The rearrangement links TRBV15 to TRBJ2-2. This CDR3 is built from 15 residues. CDR1 is LNHNV, CDR2 YYDKDF, per germline (reference sequence). The CDR3 reads CATSRGTVWPGELFF. Filled out from reference TRBV15 and TRBJ2-2, the complete variable domain reads DAMVIQNPRYQVTQFGKPVTLSCSQTLNHNVMYWYQQKSSQAPKLLFHYYDKDFNNEADTPDNFQSRRPNTSFCFLDIRSPGLGDTAMYLCATSRGTVWPGELFFGEGSRLTVL.

The rearrangement uses TRBV19 and TRBJ1-3; TCRdb designates TRBD1, a call that cannot be tested without DNA. This CDR3 has 15 amino acids. CDR1 is LNHDA and CDR2 is SQIVND in the germline V gene (reference sequence). CDR3 sequence reads: CASRPGQGSGNTIYF.

The chain joins TRBV7-9 to TRBJ2-1; absent DNA, TCRdb's TRBD1 call cannot be checked. CDR1 and CDR2 (germline): SEHNR, FQNEAQ (reference sequence). This CDR3 region has 15 residues. The chain's CDR3 is CASSASGTPDNEQFF.

This rearrangement joins TRBV29-1 to TRBJ1-1; TCRdb's assignment of TRBD1 cannot be checked, as there is no DNA. The CDR3 has 15 residues. CDR1 is SQVTM, CDR2 ANQGSEA, per germline. CDR3: CSVARGQGRGIEAFF.

The chain has TRBV5-1 and TRBJ2-7. Germline V gene sequence: CDR1 SGHRS, CDR2 YFSETQ. The CDR3 is 15 amino acids. The CDR3 loop is CASSLNPGFPYEQYF. Filled out from reference TRBV5-1 and TRBJ2-7, the complete variable domain reads KAGVTQTPRYLIKTRGQQVTLSCSPISGHRSVSWYQQTPGQGLQFLFEYFSETQRNKGNFPGRFSGRQFSNSRSEMNVSTLELGDSALYLCASSLNPGFPYEQYFGPGTRLTVT.

The genes are TRBV11-1 and TRBJ2-2. Germline CDR1 and CDR2: SGHAT and FQDESV (reference sequence). The CDR3 is 13 amino acids. The CDR3 sequence: CASSAGYTGELFF. The full variable domain, rest sourced from reference TRBV11-1 and TRBJ2-2, is EAEVAQSPRYKITEKSQAVAFWCDPISGHATLYWYRQILGQGPELLVQFQDESVVDDSQLPKDRFSAERLKGVDSTLKIQPAELGDSAMYLCASSAGYTGELFFGEGSRLTVL.

The chain carries TRBV5-5 and TRBJ2-2; TCRdb's D gene call, TRBD1, goes unchecked for lack of DNA. This CDR3 comprises 19 residues. Germline CDR1 is SGHKS and CDR2 is YYEKEE (reference sequence). CDR3 protein: CASSLVPRSGTGRTGELFF.

The chain is built from TRBV4-2 and TRBJ2-5. In germline, CDR1 is LGHNA, CDR2 YNFKEQ. The CDR3 sequence is 14 residues long. CDR3 residues: CASSQEERPETQYF.

V gene TRBV29-1 combines with J gene TRBJ2-3. Germline V lookup: CDR1 SQVTM, CDR2 ANQGSEA. The length of the CDR3 is 13 residues. CDR3 protein: CSVAGRNTDTQYF.

The chain employs TRBV30 and TRBJ2-5; TCRdb's assignment of TRBD2 cannot be checked, as there is no DNA. The germline CDR1 and CDR2 sequences are GTSNPN and SVGIG (reference sequence). The CDR3 length is 12 residues. The CDR3 loop reads CAWSVSSRLVNF.

The chain employs TRBV20-1 and TRBJ2-2. Germline CDR1 is DFQATT and CDR2 is SNEGSKA (reference sequence). The CDR3 is made up of 15 amino acids. The CDR3 loop reads CSARDTSKGTGELFF.

The chain is built from TRBV4-1 and TRBJ2-5; TCRdb selects TRBD1, and the lack of DNA leaves this call unchecked. Germline CDR1 and CDR2: MGHRA and YSYEKL. The CDR3 sequence is 14 residues long. The chain's CDR3 is CASSQGRNEETQYF.

This sequence joins TRBV6-2 or TRBV6-3 and TRBJ2-6; TCRdb outputs TRBD1, but without DNA this stays unchecked. Germline values: CDR1 MNHEY, CDR2 SVGEGT. The CDR3 consists of 19 residues. CDR3 region: CASSYRRSGTFSGANVLTF.

V and J are TRBV12-3 or TRBV12-4 and TRBJ2-7. The CDR3 runs to 13 residues. CDR3 loop: CASSLEAYYEQYF.

This chain's CDR3 is CASSPLTSGRTDTQYF. The rearrangement joins TRBV5-6 to TRBJ2-3; the TCRdb D gene call, TRBD2, has no DNA to confirm it. This CDR3 has 16 amino acids. In germline, CDR1 is SGHDT, CDR2 YYEEEE.